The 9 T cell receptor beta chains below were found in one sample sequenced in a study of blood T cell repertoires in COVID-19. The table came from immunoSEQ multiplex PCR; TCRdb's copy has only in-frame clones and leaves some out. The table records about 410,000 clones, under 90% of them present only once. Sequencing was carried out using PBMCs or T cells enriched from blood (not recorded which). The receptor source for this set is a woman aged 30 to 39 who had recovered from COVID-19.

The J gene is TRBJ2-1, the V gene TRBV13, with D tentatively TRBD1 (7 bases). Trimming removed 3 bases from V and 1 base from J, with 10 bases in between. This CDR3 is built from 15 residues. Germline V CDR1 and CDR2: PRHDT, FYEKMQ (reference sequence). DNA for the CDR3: TGTGCCAGCAGCTTCGCAGGGGGGTCCTACAATGAGCAGTTCTTC. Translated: CASSFAGGSYNEQFF.

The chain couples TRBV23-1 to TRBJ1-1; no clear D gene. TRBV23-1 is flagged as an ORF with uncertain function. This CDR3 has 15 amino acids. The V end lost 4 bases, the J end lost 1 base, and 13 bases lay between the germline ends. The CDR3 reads CASSPCGEENTEAFF. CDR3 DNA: TGCGCCAGCAGTCCGTGCGGGGAGGAGAACACTGAAGCTTTCTTT.

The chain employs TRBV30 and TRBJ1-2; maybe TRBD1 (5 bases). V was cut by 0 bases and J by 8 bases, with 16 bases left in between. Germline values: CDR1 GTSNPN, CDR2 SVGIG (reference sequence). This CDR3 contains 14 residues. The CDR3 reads CAWSVQAWGGGYTF. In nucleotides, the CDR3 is TGTGCCTGGAGTGTACAGGCTTGGGGAGGAGGCTACACCTTC. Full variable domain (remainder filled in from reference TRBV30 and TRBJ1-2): SQTIHQWPATLVQPVGSPLSLECTVEGTSNPNLYWYRQAAGRGLQLLFYSVGIGQISSEVPQNLSASRPQDRQFILSSKKLLLSDSGFYLCAWSVQAWGGGYTFGSGTRLTVV.

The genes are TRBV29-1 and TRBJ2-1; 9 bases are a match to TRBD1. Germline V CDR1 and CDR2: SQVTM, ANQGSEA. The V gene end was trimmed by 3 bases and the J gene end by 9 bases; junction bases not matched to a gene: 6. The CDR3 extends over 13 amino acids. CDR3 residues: CSVDNRGRLEQFF. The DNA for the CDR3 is TGCAGCGTTGATAACAGGGGGCGCCTTGAGCAGTTCTTC.

The CDR3 loop reads CASRSREGTEAFF. CDR3 coding DNA: TGTGCCAGTAGGTCCCGGGAGGGAACTGAAGCTTTCTTT. This chain joins TRBV19 and TRBJ1-1; no definite D call. V was trimmed by 6 bases and J by 5 bases, leaving 13 bases between them. This CDR3 is built from 13 residues. In germline, CDR1 is LNHDA, CDR2 SQIVND (reference sequence).

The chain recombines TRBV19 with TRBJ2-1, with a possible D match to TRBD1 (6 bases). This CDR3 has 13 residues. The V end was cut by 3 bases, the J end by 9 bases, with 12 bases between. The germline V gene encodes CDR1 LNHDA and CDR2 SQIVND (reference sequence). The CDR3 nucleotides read TGTGCCAGTAGTATCTCCAGGGGCGGTGAGCAGTTCTTC. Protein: CASSISRGGEQFF.

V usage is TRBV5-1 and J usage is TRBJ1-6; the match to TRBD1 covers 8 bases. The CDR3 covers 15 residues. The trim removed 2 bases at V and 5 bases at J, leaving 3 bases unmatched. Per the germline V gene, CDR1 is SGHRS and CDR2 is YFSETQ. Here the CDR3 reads CASSFRTGNNSPLHF. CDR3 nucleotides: TGCGCCAGCAGCTTCCGGACAGGGAATAATTCACCCCTCCACTTT.

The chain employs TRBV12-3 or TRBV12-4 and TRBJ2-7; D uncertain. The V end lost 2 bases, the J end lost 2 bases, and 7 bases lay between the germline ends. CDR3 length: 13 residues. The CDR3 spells CASSLRAPYEQYF. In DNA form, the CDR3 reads TGTGCCAGCAGTTTACGAGCGCCCTACGAGCAGTACTTC.

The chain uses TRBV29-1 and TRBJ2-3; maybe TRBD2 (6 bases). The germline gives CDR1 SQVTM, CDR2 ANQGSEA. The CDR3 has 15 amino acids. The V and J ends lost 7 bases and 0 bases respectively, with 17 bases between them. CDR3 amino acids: CSGQLAVPSTDTQYF. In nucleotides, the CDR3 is TGCAGCGGCCAACTAGCTGTCCCTAGCACAGATACGCAGTATTTT.